This entry lists 4 T cell receptor beta chains sequenced from one sample in a study of blood T cell repertoires in COVID-19. The method was immunoSEQ multiplex PCR; TCRdb's version includes in-frame clones alone and lacks a portion of them. The table shows 84,000 or so clones, with just under 85% occurring only once. The specimen was peripheral blood. The receptor set was obtained from a man of 80 years or more with active or convalescent COVID-19.

This sequence joins TRBV19 and TRBJ2-1; D is unresolved. Between the trimmed V and J ends, which lost 8 bases and 7 bases, there was a span of 9 bases. Germline CDR1 LNHDA, CDR2 SQIVND (reference sequence). The CDR3 has 11 amino acids. CDR3 protein: CASGPWNEQFF. For the CDR3, the DNA is TGTGCCAGTGGCCCCTGGAATGAGCAGTTCTTC.

The genes are TRBV13 and TRBJ2-1; 9 positions agree with TRBD1. V was clipped by 4 bases and J by 13 bases; unmatched bases: 5. This CDR3 is built from 12 residues. Germline CDR1 is PRHDT and CDR2 is FYEKMQ (reference sequence). The DNA of the CDR3 is TGTGCCAGCAGCTCTCCGGGACAGGGACAGTTCTTC. Translation gives CASSSPGQGQFF.

This clone was picked up one time. Different DNA sequences within this sample yield the same CDR3. The chain has TRBV5-1 and TRBJ2-1, with D possibly matching TRBD2 (6 bases). This CDR3 is built from 13 residues. With 0 bases removed from V and 8 bases from J, the gap between germline ends came to 9 bases. Per the germline V gene, CDR1 is SGHRS and CDR2 is YFSETQ. The CDR3 loop is CASSLAGGYEQFF. DNA for the CDR3: TGCGCCAGCAGCTTGGCCGGGGGTTATGAGCAGTTCTTC.

The chain couples TRBV6-4 to TRBJ1-1; D unclear. The V end was cut by 5 bases, the J end by 9 bases, with 16 bases between. Looked up from germline, CDR1 is MRHNA and CDR2 is SNTAGT. CDR3 length: 13 residues. The CDR3 DNA reads TGTGCCAGCAGTCGTACACAGTTCTCTCAAGCTTTCTTT. Its translation: CASSRTQFSQAFF.